The rows below give T cell receptor beta chains drawn from one sample of a study of a mutant IDH1 vaccine in newly diagnosed glioma. These TCRs' antigens remain unknown. This table comes from immunoSEQ multiplex PCR, and its TCRdb copy is limited to in-frame clones, with some not included. The sample yields some 42,000 clones, approximately 72% seen once. The source was PBMCs, collected from a glioma patient whose treatment included an IDH1 peptide vaccine. The receptor set was obtained from a man aged 45-65 years with glioma. Both conserved end residues are part of each CDR3. A D gene is named only where the DNA matches it firmly. Expanded clones get a size class; other rows say once, few or many, or leave the size out.

CDR3 DNA,CDR3 protein,J gene,CDR3 length,D gene,clone size,V gene
TGTGCCAGCAGCTTGCCCCAGCCCTACGAGCAGTACTTC,CASSLPQPYEQYF,TRBJ2-7,13,NA,once,TRBV5-6
TGTGCCAGTAGGCACAGTCTTACTAACTATGGCTACACCTTC,CASRHSLTNYGYTF,TRBJ1-2,14,NA,NA,TRBV19
TGTGCCATCAAAAGGACAGGGGGCGATGGCTACACCTTC,CAIKRTGGDGYTF,TRBJ1-2,13,TRBD1,NA,TRBV10-3
TGTGCCAGCAGCTTCGACTTCGGGACGGACTACCTAACCAACGTCCTGACTTTC,CASSFDFGTDYLTNVLTF,TRBJ2-6,18,NA,NA,TRBV21-1
TGCAGCTCCCTGGGACAGGGTAGTGGCTATGGCTACACCTTC,CSSLGQGSGYGYTF,TRBJ1-2,14,TRBD1,medium-sized,TRBV29-1
TGCGCCAGCAGCGCTCAGGGGCGGGAACTGTTTTTT,CASSAQGRELFF,TRBJ1-4,12,NA,NA,TRBV4-3
TGCGCCAGCAGCCAAGATCATCGGAGGGGCAGCTGGGAACTCCAGCATTTT,CASSQDHRRGSWELQHF,TRBJ1-5,17,NA,NA,TRBV4-1
TGTGCCAGCAGTGGACCGGGAGTTAGTGAAAAACTGTTTTTT,CASSGPGVSEKLFF,TRBJ1-4,14,NA,NA,TRBV6-5
TGTGCCAGCAGTTATAGTTCCGGAGGGGTGAACACTGAAGCTTTCTTT,CASSYSSGGVNTEAFF,TRBJ1-1,16,NA,NA,TRBV6-6
TGCGCCAGCAGCCAAACAGTTGGCGGCTACACCTTC,CASSQTVGGYTF,TRBJ1-2,12,NA,NA,TRBV4-3
TGTGCCAGCAGTTTAACAGAAAACGAGCAGTACTTC,CASSLTENEQYF,TRBJ2-7,12,NA,once,TRBV2
TGCAGTGCTCGCGACAGGGAGAGACAGTATTTT,CSARDRERQYF,TRBJ2-3,11,TRBD1,once,TRBV20-1
TGTGCCAGCAGCTTAGACACCAATCAGCCCCAGCATTTT,CASSLDTNQPQHF,TRBJ1-5,13,NA,few,TRBV7-9
TGTGCCAGCAGCTTGGGGCAGGGGATCGATGGCTACACCTTC,CASSLGQGIDGYTF,TRBJ1-2,14,NA,NA,TRBV5-4
TGCAGCGCCGGACCTTGGGGCACCTTAACCGGGGAGCTGTTTTTT,CSAGPWGTLTGELFF,TRBJ2-2,15,NA,once,TRBV29-1
TGTGCTAGCAGCCCTATTGGGGCCCCGAACACCGGGGAGCTGTTTTTT,CASSPIGAPNTGELFF,TRBJ2-2,16,NA,NA,TRBV7-7
TGTGCCAGCAGCGTAGGAACAGGGGAGTCTGGCTACACCTTC,CASSVGTGESGYTF,TRBJ1-2,14,TRBD1,NA,TRBV9
TGTGCCAGTAGTACCACAGATTACGAGCAGTACTTC,CASSTTDYEQYF,TRBJ2-7,12,NA,NA,TRBV19
TGTGCCAGCAGCTTGGCGGGCGGGACAGGGATATCTGGCTACACCTTC,CASSLAGGTGISGYTF,TRBJ1-2,16,TRBD1,NA,TRBV5-4
TGTGCCAGCAGCCAAGGGGGGGCAAGAGACTATGGCTACACCTTC,CASSQGGARDYGYTF,TRBJ1-2,15,NA,NA,TRBV14
TGTGCCAGCAGCTTGGGAGAATTGAACACTGAAGCTTTCTTT,CASSLGELNTEAFF,TRBJ1-1,14,NA,NA,TRBV5-6
TGCGCCAGCAGCTCGGCAGAACGAGGGAACACTGAAGCTTTCTTT,CASSSAERGNTEAFF,TRBJ1-1,15,NA,NA,TRBV5-1
TGTGCCTGGAGTAACTCCTACGAGCAGTACTTC,CAWSNSYEQYF,TRBJ2-7,11,NA,NA,TRBV30
TGTGCCATCAGTGAGTCACCAGGGGCCGGGGAAGCTTTCTTT,CAISESPGAGEAFF,TRBJ1-1,14,NA,NA,TRBV10-3
TGTGCCAGCAGCCCAGGGGTTAACTATGGCTACACCTTC,CASSPGVNYGYTF,TRBJ1-2,13,NA,NA,TRBV14
TGTGCCAGCAGCCTCGGACAGGGCACCGGGGAGCTGTTTTTT,CASSLGQGTGELFF,TRBJ2-2,14,TRBD1,NA,TRBV11-3
TGTGCCATCAGTGAGCAGGGAAGGAAAACAGATACGCAGTATTTT,CAISEQGRKTDTQYF,TRBJ2-3,15,NA,NA,TRBV10-3
TGTGCCAGTAGTAAGACCAGGGGGCATGGCTACACCTTC,CASSKTRGHGYTF,TRBJ1-2,13,TRBD1,NA,TRBV19
TGTGCCATCAGTATGACAGGGATGGCTGAAGCTTTCTTT,CAISMTGMAEAFF,TRBJ1-1,13,TRBD1,few,TRBV10-3
TGTGCCAGCGGGAGAAGAGTTCAGGGCAATCAGCCCCAGCATTTT,CASGRRVQGNQPQHF,TRBJ1-5,15,NA,NA,TRBV6-1
TGTGCCAGCACCCCTGGACAGGGGGCGCGTGGCTACACCTTC,CASTPGQGARGYTF,TRBJ1-2,14,TRBD1,NA,TRBV2
TGTGCCATCAGTGAGTCGAGGCAGCAAGAGACCCAGTACTTC,CAISESRQQETQYF,TRBJ2-5,14,NA,NA,TRBV10-3
TGTGCCAGCAGCTTAGCCAGGGGAGGCACTGAAGCTTTCTTT,CASSLARGGTEAFF,TRBJ1-1,14,NA,few,TRBV7-9
TGTGAACATTCTCCGGGACACTACAATCAGCCCCAGCATTTT,CEHSPGHYNQPQHF,TRBJ1-5,14,NA,few,TRBV30
TGTGCCAGCAGTTACTCGGTGGAGAACACTGAAGCTTTCTTT,CASSYSVENTEAFF,TRBJ1-1,14,NA,NA,TRBV6-5
TGTGCCAGTAGGTTTTTGGCTCGTGGGGCCAACGTCCTGACTTTC,CASRFLARGANVLTF,TRBJ2-6,15,NA,NA,TRBV19
TGTGCCAGCAGCGTTTACATGAACACTGAAGCTTTCTTT,CASSVYMNTEAFF,TRBJ1-1,13,NA,NA,TRBV9
TGTGCCAGTAGTCGGGCGGCACATGAACAGACTGAAGCTTTCTTT,CASSRAAHEQTEAFF,TRBJ1-1,15,NA,few,TRBV19
TGTGCCACTCATTTGGGGATTGCCCACAATGAGCAGTTCTTC,CATHLGIAHNEQFF,TRBJ2-1,14,NA,once,TRBV10-3
TGTGCCAGCAGCCAATGGACATACAATGAGCAGTTCTTC,CASSQWTYNEQFF,TRBJ2-1,13,NA,NA,TRBV16
TGCAGTGCTAGTGAAGGGGATGGCTACACCTTC,CSASEGDGYTF,TRBJ1-2,11,NA,NA,TRBV20-1
TGTGCCACCAGCAGAGATAGGACCAAAGCTTTCTTT,CATSRDRTKAFF,TRBJ1-1,12,NA,once,TRBV15
TGTGCCAGCAGCCAAGATGGGGGTTGGCGCACTGAAGCTTTCTTT,CASSQDGGWRTEAFF,TRBJ1-1,15,NA,NA,TRBV14
TGTGCCAGCTCACCAGACACAGCGAACACTGAAGCTTTCTTT,CASSPDTANTEAFF,TRBJ1-1,14,NA,NA,TRBV18
TGTGCCAGTACCATAAATAAAGGTCAGCCCCAGCATTTT,CASTINKGQPQHF,TRBJ1-5,13,NA,NA,TRBV19
TGTGCCAGTAGTATTGGCGGGGAGACCCAGTACTTC,CASSIGGETQYF,TRBJ2-5,12,NA,NA,TRBV19
TGTGCCAGCAGCTCGGGACGACTGATTAACACTGAAGCTTTCTTT,CASSSGRLINTEAFF,TRBJ1-1,15,NA,once,TRBV6-5
TGCGCCAGCAGCTTGGGAGGGACGAACACTGAAGCTTTCTTT,CASSLGGTNTEAFF,TRBJ1-1,14,NA,medium-sized,TRBV5-1
TGTGCCAGTAGTATGAGGCAGGACCACACAGATACGCAGTATTTT,CASSMRQDHTDTQYF,TRBJ2-3,15,NA,once,TRBV19
TGCAGCGTTGTCACCGGGAGTGCGGACACTGAAGCTTTCTTT,CSVVTGSADTEAFF,TRBJ1-1,14,NA,NA,TRBV29-1
TGTGCCATCAGAAACAGGGTTCGTACTGAAGCTTTCTTT,CAIRNRVRTEAFF,TRBJ1-1,13,NA,few,TRBV10-3
TGCGCCAGCAGCTCCGACAGGGTAGCAAGTAATTCACCCCTCCACTTT,CASSSDRVASNSPLHF,TRBJ1-6,16,TRBD1,once,TRBV5-1
TGCGCCAGCAGTGGCACCGGGACTAGAAGCACAGATACGCAGTATTTT,CASSGTGTRSTDTQYF,TRBJ2-3,16,TRBD2,NA,TRBV10-1
TGTGCCAGCAGCCAAGGCTCCTACGAGCAGTACTTC,CASSQGSYEQYF,TRBJ2-7,12,NA,NA,TRBV13
TGTGCCTGGAGTCCTATCCGTTTCTATGGCTACACCTTC,CAWSPIRFYGYTF,TRBJ1-2,13,NA,NA,TRBV30
TGCGCCAGCAGTGACCCTGACAGGGGGCGGGAAGCTTTCTTT,CASSDPDRGREAFF,TRBJ1-1,14,TRBD1,once,TRBV10-2
TGCAGCGTTGCCGCCGGGACAGAACTTGAACCCCAGCATTTT,CSVAAGTELEPQHF,TRBJ1-5,14,TRBD1,NA,TRBV29-1